What follows describes a single T cell receptor (beta chain). Germline assignment: CDR1 SGHNT and CDR2 YYREEE (reference sequence). The CDR3 is made up of 16 amino acids. J was trimmed by 3 bases and V by 0 bases; bases with no gene match: 5. This entry is derived from a study of cytomegalovirus exposure and HLA in healthy donors. Amplification used 60 Vbeta primers and 13 Jbeta primers. Some clones are missing from TCRdb's copy, which holds only in-frame ones; the method was immunoSEQ multiplex PCR. This table has roughly 130,000 clones, roughly four fifths appearing once. V is TRBV5-4 and J is TRBJ2-7, with 11 bases matching TRBD2. The sequencing sample was made of PBMCs. The TCR comes from a boy between 10 and 17 years old in good health and CMV-seronegative. CDR3 sequence reads: CASSLGLAGGIYEQYF. CDR3 DNA sequence: TGTGCCAGCAGCTTGGGGCTAGCGGGAGGAATCTACGAGCAGTACTTC.